This T cell receptor beta chain was profiled in a study of control samples from healthy donors and cancer patients. Assay: immunoSEQ multiplex PCR; the TCRdb copy retains only in-frame clones and omits some. The table includes 85,000 to 110,000 clones, around 89% detected once. CDR1 is SGHRS and CDR2 is YFSETQ in the germline V gene. V was shortened by 2 bases and J by 8 bases, with 16 bases between the two germline ends. The CDR3 extends over 14 amino acids. The TCR comes from a man in his fifties or sixties with lung cancer. Input material: PBMCs. The chain employs TRBV5-1 and TRBJ1-2; tentatively, D is TRBD1 (6 bases). In DNA, the CDR3 is TGCGCCAGCAGCTTTACAGGGCTCGGTGGAGGCTACACCTTC. Its protein is CASSFTGLGGGYTF.